One T cell receptor beta chain is described in this entry. What it binds is not known. Germline V gene sequence: CDR1 LNHDA, CDR2 SQIVND (reference sequence). Trimming took 3 bases from V and 6 from J, leaving 6 bases between them. The CDR3 runs to 11 residues. This entry comes from a study of T-cell memory formation after mild COVID-19. As for the study in general: Largely, the TCR clusters proved donor specific. General study findings and limits: Some SARS-CoV-2-responding clones were already detected in memory before infection. There was a balanced CD4/CD8 profile in clones contracting day 15 to 85, and later expanders leaned CD4+.

One entry per CDR3 protein, called by TCRdb with MiXCR from the 5' RACE reads. The sample has fewer than 200,000 distinct CDR3 sequences; around 21% are singletons. The sequenced sample consisted of PBMCs or a T cell subset sorted from them (not recorded which). The chain carries TRBV19 and TRBJ2-7; D is undetermined. The TCR originated in an adult woman who had mild COVID-19 (a few samples of this study predate the infection). Cell type and time point are not known. CDR3 loop: CASSIAGEQYF. CDR3 in DNA: TGTGCCAGTAGTATTGCCGGCGAGCAGTACTTC.